This TCR beta chain is drawn from a study of blood T cell repertoires in COVID-19. As for the study in general: There were acute and convalescent COVID-19 samples, and they came from the United States, Italy and Spain. Sources were T cells, B-cell-depleted T cells, or PBMCs; the material itself was cDNA or gDNA.

This CDR3 has 17 residues. The germline V gene encodes CDR1 MGHRA and CDR2 YSYEKL. Trimming at V came to 4 bases and at J to 9 bases, leaving 16 bases not matched to a gene. Authors' data handling: It was from reference gene primer amplification that nucleated cell counts were estimated. Assay: immunoSEQ multiplex PCR; the TCRdb copy retains only in-frame clones and omits some. That table supplies the V and J calls and clone size; D and trimming were determined from the DNA. The table shows roughly 70,000 clones, with approximately 77% occurring only once. The rearrangement joins TRBV4-1 to TRBJ2-1; the match to TRBD2 covers 9 bases. This receptor was taken from a man between 70 and 80 years old with COVID-19, enrolled during active disease. Sequencing was done on a sample of peripheral blood. The CDR3 DNA reads as TGCGCCAGCAGCCGACGGGGGTTAGCGGGAGCTGTAGGTGAGCAGTTCTTC. Its protein is CASSRRGLAGAVGEQFF.